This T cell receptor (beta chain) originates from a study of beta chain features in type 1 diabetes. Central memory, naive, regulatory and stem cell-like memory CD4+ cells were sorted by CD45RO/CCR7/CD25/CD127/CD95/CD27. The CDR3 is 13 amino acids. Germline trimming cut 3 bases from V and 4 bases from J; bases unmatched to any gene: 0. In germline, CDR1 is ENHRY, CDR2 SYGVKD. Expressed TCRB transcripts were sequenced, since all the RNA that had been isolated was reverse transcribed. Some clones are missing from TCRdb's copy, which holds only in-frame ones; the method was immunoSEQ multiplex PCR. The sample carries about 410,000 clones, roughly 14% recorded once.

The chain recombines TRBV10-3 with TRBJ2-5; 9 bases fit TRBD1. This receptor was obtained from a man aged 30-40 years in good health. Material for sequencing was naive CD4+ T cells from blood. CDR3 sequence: CAISEQGAETQYF. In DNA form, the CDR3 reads TGTGCCATCAGTGAACAGGGGGCAGAGACCCAGTACTTC.